This T cell receptor beta chain appears in the sequencing data of a study of T cells after yellow fever vaccination. Study-level information: Those fractions that held only low numbers of cells were prepared using the SMART-Seq v4 Ultra Low Input RNA kit. Study-wide results and limits: CD4 and CD8 compartments shared a small share of clonotypes, likely from convergent recombination. Weaker, the secondary response had a peak occurring faster, on day 5 versus 15.

The CDR3 is made up of 13 amino acids. Germline-derived CDR1 and CDR2 are LNHNV and YYDKDF (reference sequence). The V end was cut by 0 bases, the J end by 4 bases, with 5 bases between. This clonotype came up a few times. Its antigen is not identified. TCRdb independently ran MiXCR on the 5' RACE reads; one entry per CDR3 protein. The sample has 200,000 to 300,000 distinct CDR3 sequences; roughly 13% are singletons. Specimen: CD4+ T cells sorted from PBMCs, collected 45 days after the yellow fever booster vaccination. V is TRBV15 and J is TRBJ2-3; D ambiguous. This TCR derives from a man between 25 and 39 years old who received the YFV17D yellow fever vaccine. This CDR3 is CATSRDGADTQYF. CDR3 DNA: TGTGCCACCAGCAGAGATGGGGCAGATACGCAGTATTTT.